Sequencing of this T cell receptor beta chain was carried out in a study of cytomegalovirus exposure and HLA in healthy donors. Samples came from healthy bone marrow donors. General study points: Later examination showed HLA-associated TCR beta chains had greater clonal expansion than equally common others. Around 160 TCR beta chains were listed as cytomegalovirus-associated.

The CDR3 spans 15 residues. V lost 2 bases, J lost 2 bases, and 13 bases lay in between. Germline V gives CDR1 SGHRS, CDR2 YFSETQ. Notes on this clone: Its antigen is unidentified.

In the PCR, 60 Vbeta and 13 Jbeta primers were used. Produced via immunoSEQ multiplex PCR; TCRdb's table is partial and in-frame only. The top ten clones hold about 3% of a sample with more than 140,000 clones, around three fifths of them seen once. Input material: PBMCs. The sequence was collected from a woman aged 25 to 39 in good health and CMV-seropositive. The chain links TRBV5-1 to TRBJ1-1, with D maybe TRBD1 (5 bases). The CDR3 protein is CASSFGQGGNTEAFF. As DNA, the CDR3 is TGCGCCAGCAGCTTCGGGCAGGGTGGAAACACTGAAGCTTTCTTT.